What follows are 21 T cell receptor beta chains derived from one specimen sequenced in a study of blood T cell repertoires in COVID-19. Sequencing was performed with immunoSEQ multiplex PCR; in TCRdb, only in-frame clones are kept and a portion is missing. The data contain a few hundred thousand clones, roughly 89% of them singletons. The sequenced sample was PBMCs or T cells enriched from blood (not recorded which). The source is a woman under 30 who had recovered from COVID-19.

The chain carries TRBV7-2 and TRBJ1-5, with D possibly TRBD1 on 5 matching bases. This CDR3 is 15 amino acids long. V gave up 6 bases and J gave up 2 bases, with 14 bases separating them. Germline V gives CDR1 SGHTA, CDR2 FQGNSA. CDR3 protein: CASSWGVGGNQPQHF. The CDR3 region has the DNA TGTGCCAGCAGTTGGGGGGTAGGCGGCAATCAGCCCCAGCATTTT.

The V call is TRBV7-6, the J call TRBJ2-1; 9 bases fit TRBD2. CDR3 length: 17 amino acids. J was trimmed by 3 bases and V by 1 base; bases with no gene match: 7. Per the germline V gene, CDR1 is SGHVS and CDR2 is FNYEAQ. The CDR3: CASSLVASAGGYNEQFF. The CDR3, as DNA: TGTGCCAGCAGCTTAGTGGCGTCAGCGGGGGGCTACAATGAGCAGTTCTTC.

This chain uses TRBV9 with TRBJ2-7, with 8 bases lining up with TRBD1. This CDR3 comprises 15 residues. Trimming took 4 bases from V and 5 from J; bases not matched to a gene: 11. Germline V gene lookup returns CDR1 SGDLS and CDR2 YYNGEE. The CDR3 bases are TGTGCCAGCAGCCCACTCGCCAGGGGGCTTCACGAGCAGTACTTC. This gives the protein CASSPLARGLHEQYF. The full variable domain, rest sourced from reference TRBV9 and TRBJ2-7, is DSGVTQTPKHLITATGQRVTLRCSPRSGDLSVYWYQQSLDQGLQFLIQYYNGEERAKGNILERFSAQQFPDLHSELNLSSLELGDSALYFCASSPLARGLHEQYFGPGTRLTVT.

The chain couples TRBV28 to TRBJ1-3; 7 nucleotides align to TRBD1. With 5 bases clipped from V and 1 base from J, the junction kept 5 bases outside the gene matches. The CDR3 spans 15 residues. Looked up from germline, CDR1 is MDHEN and CDR2 is SYDVKM. CDR3 loop: CASSRQGRSGNTIYF. The CDR3 DNA sequence: TGTGCCAGCAGTCGACAGGGTCGATCTGGAAACACCATATATTTT.

This sequence joins TRBV7-9 and TRBJ2-7; tentatively, D is TRBD2 (6 bases). Trimming removed 0 bases at V and 4 bases at J, with 7 bases between. The CDR3 runs to 13 residues. Germline V gene data show CDR1 as SEHNR and CDR2 as FQNEAQ (reference sequence). The CDR3 loop is CASSLAGGYEQYF. CDR3 bases: TGTGCCAGCAGCTTAGCGGGGGGATACGAGCAGTACTTC.

The chain recombines TRBV6-5 with TRBJ2-7, with D possibly being TRBD2 (7 bases). Per the germline V gene, CDR1 is MNHEY and CDR2 is SVGAGI. V gave up 7 bases and J gave up 7 bases, with 17 bases separating them. This CDR3 is built from 13 residues. CDR3 loop: CASTLGLGGEQYF. Here the CDR3 DNA reads TGTGCCAGCACTTTAGGACTAGGGGGGGAGCAGTACTTC.

This clone occurred once. This rearrangement joins TRBV6-5 to TRBJ1-1; D is perhaps TRBD1 (6 bases). CDR1 MNHEY and CDR2 SVGAGI come from the germline V gene. Trimming pared 10 bases from V and 0 bases from J, leaving 15 bases between. The CDR3 contains 14 residues. CDR3: CATKPGTLNTEAFF. CDR3 nucleotide sequence: TGTGCCACCAAGCCCGGGACACTGAACACTGAAGCTTTCTTT.

This sequence joins TRBV7-2 and TRBJ1-2, with D tentatively TRBD1 (6 bases). The CDR3 totals 15 residues. V was trimmed by 5 bases and J by 1 base, leaving 14 bases between them. Germline lookup yields CDR1 SGHTA and CDR2 FQGNSA. This CDR3 is CASSEGHRVNYGYTF. CDR3 bases: TGTGCCAGCAGCGAGGGGCACAGGGTTAACTATGGCTACACCTTC.

The chain carries TRBV10-3 and TRBJ2-1; 8 bases are a match to TRBD1. In germline, CDR1 is ENHRY, CDR2 SYGVKD. CDR3 length: 16 amino acids. The J segment lost 4 bases and the V segment lost 8 bases, leaving 13 bases of the junction unmatched. The CDR3 sequence is CAIGSLQGGAYNEQFF. The CDR3 region has the DNA TGTGCCATCGGGTCACTACAGGGGGGAGCGTACAATGAGCAGTTCTTC.

In its sample, this clone was seen a few times. The rearrangement joins TRBV2 to TRBJ2-1; no reliable D call. The CDR3 covers 14 residues. Germline V gene lookup returns CDR1 SNHLY and CDR2 FYNNEI. V was clipped by 5 bases and J by 0 bases, with 8 bases between them. The CDR3 region is CASSLSFSYNEQFF. DNA for the CDR3: TGTGCCAGCAGTCTTTCGTTCTCCTACAATGAGCAGTTCTTC.

The V and J genes are TRBV5-1 and TRBJ2-5; the match to TRBD1 covers 7 bases. Germline assignment: CDR1 SGHRS and CDR2 YFSETQ. There are 13 residues in the CDR3. Trimming removed 1 base from V and 4 bases from J; junction bases left unmatched: 1. CDR3 protein: CASSLNRGETQYF. The CDR3 coding sequence is TGCGCCAGCAGCTTGAACAGGGGAGAGACCCAGTACTTC.

The chain employs TRBV5-4 and TRBJ2-2, with D perhaps TRBD1 (6 bases). The germline V gene has CDR1 SGHNT and CDR2 YYREEE (reference sequence). CDR3 length: 15 amino acids. Between the trimmed V and J ends, which lost 1 base and 2 bases, there was a span of 9 bases. The CDR3 DNA is TGTGCCAGCAGCTTGCCAGGGGCCAACACCGGGGAGCTGTTTTTT. Its protein is CASSLPGANTGELFF.

The rearrangement links TRBV7-9 to TRBJ2-1, with no clear D. Germline CDR1 reads SEHNR; CDR2 reads FQNEAQ (reference sequence). V lost 6 bases and J lost 10, with 19 bases in between. The CDR3 sequence is 14 residues long. CDR3 in amino acids: CASRSTAPRAEQFF. CDR3 nucleotide sequence: TGTGCCAGCAGATCGACTGCTCCTCGTGCCGAGCAGTTCTTC.

The chain carries TRBV10-3 and TRBJ1-2; no definite D call. The CDR3 loop spans 12 amino acids. Trimming cost V 10 bases and J 5 bases, with 14 bases left between them. CDR1 ENHRY and CDR2 SYGVKD come from the germline V gene. In DNA form, the CDR3 reads TGTGCCACCAGCCGGGATGGGTATGGCTACACCTTC. Translated, it gives CATSRDGYGYTF.

The gene calls are TRBV7-2 and TRBJ2-1; weak D call: TRBD2 (6 bases). The CDR3 length is 15 residues. The germline V and J ends were trimmed by 2 bases and 9 bases, with 17 bases remaining between them. Germline V gene data show CDR1 as SGHTA and CDR2 as FQGNSA. Here the CDR3 reads CASSLSRASVSEQFF. In DNA form, the CDR3 reads TGTGCCAGCAGCTTATCTCGCGCTAGCGTAAGTGAGCAGTTCTTC.

The genes are TRBV9 and TRBJ2-1, with D tentatively TRBD1 (5 bases). V was trimmed by 3 bases and J by 1 base, leaving 8 bases between them. The CDR3 runs 14 residues. Germline V gene lookup returns CDR1 SGDLS and CDR2 YYNGEE. The CDR3 spells CASSGQGSYNEQFF. The CDR3 DNA sequence: TGTGCCAGCAGCGGTCAGGGTTCCTACAATGAGCAGTTCTTC.

CDR3: CASSTDSNQPQHF. CDR3 in DNA: TGTGCCAGCAGTACAGATAGCAATCAGCCCCAGCATTTT. The chain carries TRBV6-5 and TRBJ1-5; D gene unclear. The germline gives CDR1 MNHEY, CDR2 SVGAGI. This CDR3 spans 13 amino acids. V lost 5 bases to trimming and J lost 0 bases, with 5 bases between them.

The rearrangement joins TRBV28 to TRBJ2-1; 8 bases map to TRBD2. Germline assignment: CDR1 MDHEN and CDR2 SYDVKM. The CDR3 length is 14 residues. The junction had 7 bases not matched to a gene; V was cut back by 10 bases and J by 2 bases. The CDR3 nucleotides are TGTGCCACCCTAATAGCGGGACCCTACAATGAGCAGTTCTTC. Translation: CATLIAGPYNEQFF.

This clone was detected only once. This CDR3 reads CASSLTGYTEAFF. CDR3 bases: TGCGCCAGCAGCTTGACAGGATACACTGAAGCTTTCTTT. The J gene is TRBJ1-1, the V gene TRBV5-1; D perhaps matches TRBD1 (5 bases). Germline-derived CDR1 and CDR2 are SGHRS and YFSETQ. The CDR3 is 13 residues long. The V end was cut by 1 base, the J end by 3 bases, with 7 bases between.

The chain uses TRBV18 and TRBJ1-4; D ambiguous. The CDR3 consists of 13 residues. Germline values: CDR1 KGHSH, CDR2 LQKENI. V lost 3 bases and J 8 bases, leaving 10 bases between the germline ends. The CDR3 spells CASSPSGGEKLFF. CDR3 nucleotide sequence: TGTGCCAGCTCACCGAGCGGAGGAGAAAAACTGTTTTTT.

This clone has just one count. The CDR3 sequence is CASSEGTSGNYEQYF. The CDR3 DNA is TGTGCCAGCAGTGAAGGGACTAGCGGTAACTACGAGCAGTACTTC. This rearrangement joins TRBV6-1 to TRBJ2-7; 10 bases are a match to TRBD2. Germline V gene lookup returns CDR1 MNHNS and CDR2 SASEGT. This CDR3 is built from 15 residues. J lost 3 bases, V lost 1 base, and 3 bases had no gene match.